Below, one T cell receptor (beta chain) is given with its context. Residents of 24 US areas, aged about 18 to 95 years, made up the participants. Cohort allocation depended upon clinical history that participants reported. Some clones are missing from TCRdb's copy, which holds only in-frame ones; the method was immunoSEQ multiplex PCR. The sample holds 350,000 to 450,000 clones, about 88% seen once. The data are from a study of blood T cell repertoires in COVID-19. Across the study: PBMCs, B-cell-depleted T cells, or T cells provided the cDNA or gDNA that made up the material.

This CDR3 comprises 13 residues. Germline V CDR1 and CDR2: SGHVS, FQNEAQ. V was shortened by 0 bases and J by 5 bases, with 7 bases between the two germline ends. The V call is TRBV7-8, the J call TRBJ1-2; D gene ambiguous. Sequencing input: PBMCs or T cells enriched from blood (not recorded which). The sequence came from a woman between 18 and 29 years old who had been exposed to COVID-19. This CDR3 reads CASSLAGMYGYTF. The CDR3, as DNA: TGTGCCAGCAGCTTAGCCGGGATGTATGGCTACACCTTC.